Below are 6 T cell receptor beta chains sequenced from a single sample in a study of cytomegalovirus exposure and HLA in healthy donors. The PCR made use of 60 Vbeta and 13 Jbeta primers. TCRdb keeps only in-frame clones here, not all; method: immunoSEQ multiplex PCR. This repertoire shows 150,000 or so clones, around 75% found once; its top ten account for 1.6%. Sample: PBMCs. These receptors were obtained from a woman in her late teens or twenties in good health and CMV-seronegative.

The CDR3 sequence is CASSRAHQGGTDTQYF. The CDR3 nucleotides are TGTGCCAGCTCCCGGGCTCACCAGGGGGGCACAGATACGCAGTATTTT. V is TRBV18 and J is TRBJ2-3; 7 nucleotides match TRBD1. V shed 6 bases and J 1 base; nucleotides not matched to a gene: 10. The germline gives CDR1 KGHSH, CDR2 LQKENI. The CDR3 is 16 amino acids. The whole variable domain, remainder taken from reference TRBV18 and TRBJ2-3, is NAGVMQNPRHLVRRRGQEARLRCSPMKGHSHVYWYRQLPEEGLKFMVYLQKENIIDESGMPKERFSAEFPKEGPSILRIQQVVRGDSAAYFCASSRAHQGGTDTQYFGPGTRLTVL.

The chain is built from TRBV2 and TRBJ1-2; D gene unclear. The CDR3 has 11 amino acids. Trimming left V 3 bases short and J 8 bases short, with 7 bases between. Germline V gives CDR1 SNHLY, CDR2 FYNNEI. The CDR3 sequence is CASSESGGYTF. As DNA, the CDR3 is TGTGCCAGCAGTGAGTCGGGGGGCTACACCTTC.

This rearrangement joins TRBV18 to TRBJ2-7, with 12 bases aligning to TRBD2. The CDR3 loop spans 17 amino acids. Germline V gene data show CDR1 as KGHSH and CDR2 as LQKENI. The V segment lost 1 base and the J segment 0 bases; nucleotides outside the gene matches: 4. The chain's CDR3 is CASSPRPSGGDSYEQYF. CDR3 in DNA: TGTGCCAGCTCACCACGGCCTAGCGGGGGGGACTCCTACGAGCAGTACTTC.

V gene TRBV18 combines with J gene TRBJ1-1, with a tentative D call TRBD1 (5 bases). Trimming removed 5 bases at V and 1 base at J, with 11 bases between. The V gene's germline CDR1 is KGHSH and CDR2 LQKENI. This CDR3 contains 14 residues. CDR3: CASSATGGNTEAFF. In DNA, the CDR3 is TGTGCCAGCTCAGCTACGGGGGGGAACACTGAAGCTTTCTTT.

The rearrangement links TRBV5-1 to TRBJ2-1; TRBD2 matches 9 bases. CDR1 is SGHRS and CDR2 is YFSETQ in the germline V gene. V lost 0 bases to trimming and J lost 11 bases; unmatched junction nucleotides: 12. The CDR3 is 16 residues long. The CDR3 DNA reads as TGCGCCAGCAGCTTGGTGGTAGCGGGAGTTCCATCCAAGCAGTTCTTC. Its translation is CASSLVVAGVPSKQFF.

The CDR3 DNA is TGTGCCAGTACTAAGGAGAACTATGGCTACACCTTC. Protein sequence: CASTKENYGYTF. The rearrangement links TRBV19 to TRBJ1-2; D gene unclear. V was clipped by 7 bases and J by 2 bases, with 8 bases between them. The CDR3 extends over 12 amino acids. From germline, CDR1 is LNHDA and CDR2 SQIVND (reference sequence). Full variable domain (remainder filled in from reference TRBV19 and TRBJ1-2): DGGITQSPKYLFRKEGQNVTLSCEQNLNHDAMYWYRQDPGQGLRLIYYSQIVNDFQKGDIAEGYSVSREKKESFPLTVTSAQKNPTAFYLCASTKENYGYTFGSGTRLTVV.